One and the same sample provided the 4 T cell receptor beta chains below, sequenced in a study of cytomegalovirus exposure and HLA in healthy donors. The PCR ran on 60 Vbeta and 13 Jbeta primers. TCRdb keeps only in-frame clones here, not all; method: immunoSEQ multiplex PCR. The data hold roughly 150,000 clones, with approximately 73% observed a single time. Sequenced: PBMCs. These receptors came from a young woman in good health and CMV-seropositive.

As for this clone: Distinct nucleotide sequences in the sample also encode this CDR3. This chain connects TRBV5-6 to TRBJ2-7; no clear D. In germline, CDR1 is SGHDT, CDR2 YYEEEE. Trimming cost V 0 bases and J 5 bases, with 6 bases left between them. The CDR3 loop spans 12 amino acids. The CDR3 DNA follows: TGTGCCAGCAGCTTGGGGGCCCACGAGCAGTACTTC. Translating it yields CASSLGAHEQYF.

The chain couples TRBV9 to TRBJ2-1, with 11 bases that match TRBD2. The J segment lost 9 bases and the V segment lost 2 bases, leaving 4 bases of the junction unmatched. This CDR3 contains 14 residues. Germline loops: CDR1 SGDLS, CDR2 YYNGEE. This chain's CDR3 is CASSVLLAGGEQFF. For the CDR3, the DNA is TGTGCCAGCAGCGTCCTGCTAGCGGGGGGTGAGCAGTTCTTC.

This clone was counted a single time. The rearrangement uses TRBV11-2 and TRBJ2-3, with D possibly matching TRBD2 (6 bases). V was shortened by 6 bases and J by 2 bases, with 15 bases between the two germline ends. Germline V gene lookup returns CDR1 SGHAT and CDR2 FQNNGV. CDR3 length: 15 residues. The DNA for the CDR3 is TGTGCCAGCAGTACGACAGCGGGCCCCACAGATACGCAGTATTTT. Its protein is CASSTTAGPTDTQYF.

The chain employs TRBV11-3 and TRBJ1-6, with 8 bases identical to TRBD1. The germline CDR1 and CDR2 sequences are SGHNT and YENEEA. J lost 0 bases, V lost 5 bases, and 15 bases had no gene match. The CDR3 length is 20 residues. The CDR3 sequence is CASSPLMGQVCSSYNSPLHF. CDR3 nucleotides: TGTGCCAGCAGCCCACTTATGGGACAGGTATGTTCCTCCTATAATTCACCCCTCCACTTT.